Shown below are 6 T cell receptor beta chains from a single sample sequenced in a study of blood T cell repertoires in COVID-19 (dated by TCRdb to the early 2020s). The library relied on the immunoSEQ multiplex PCR assay. The table was pulled from immuneACCESS by TCRdb, which kept in-frame rearrangements only. Such tables lose some clones; where checked, under half of the loss comes from unresolved V genes, and the rest has no known cause. For this sample there are almost 250,000 clones; roughly 91% appear just once. Around 4% of the sample is held by the ten biggest clonotypes. The sequencing input was PBMCs or T cells enriched from blood (not recorded which). The receptors here all came from a woman under 40 who had recovered from COVID-19.

This clone was found once. V and J are TRBV9 and TRBJ1-2; D unclear. V was cut by 0 bases and J by 1 base, with 4 bases left in between. The CDR3 covers 13 residues. CDR1 is SGDLS, CDR2 YYNGEE, per germline. This CDR3 reads CASSVAVNYGYTF. In DNA, the CDR3 is TGTGCCAGCAGCGTAGCAGTTAACTATGGCTACACCTTC. Filled out from reference TRBV9 and TRBJ1-2, the complete variable domain reads DSGVTQTPKHLITATGQRVTLRCSPRSGDLSVYWYQQSLDQGLQFLIQYYNGEERAKGNILERFSAQQFPDLHSELNLSSLELGDSALYFCASSVAVNYGYTFGSGTRLTVV.

The rearrangement uses TRBV7-2 and TRBJ1-2; 9 bases match TRBD1. This CDR3 has 16 residues. V was pared by 5 bases and J by 4 bases, with 11 bases of the junction left unmatched. Germline V gene lookup returns CDR1 SGHTA and CDR2 FQGNSA. CDR3 bases: TGTGCCAGCAGCGCTCAGACAGGGGGAGTGCCCTATGGCTACACCTTC. This codes for CASSAQTGGVPYGYTF. Supplemented by reference TRBV7-2 and TRBJ1-2, the full variable domain reads GAGVSQSPSNKVTEKGKDVELRCDPISGHTALYWYRQSLGQGLEFLIYFQGNSAPDKSGLPSDRFSAERTGGSVSTLTIQRTQQEDSAVYLCASSAQTGGVPYGYTFGSGTRLTVV.

This chain connects TRBV11-3 to TRBJ2-1, with TRBD1 identical over 9 bases. The length of the CDR3 is 15 residues. V trimming: 5 bases; J trimming: 5 bases; junction bases outside the gene matches: 7. Germline values: CDR1 SGHNT, CDR2 YENEEA. The CDR3 loop reads CASSPGTGYDNEQFF. The CDR3 DNA reads TGTGCCAGCAGCCCGGGGACAGGGTACGACAATGAGCAGTTCTTC.

On this clone: This sequence may be a read error, since a much larger clone differs from it by one base. V usage is TRBV15 and J usage is TRBJ2-1; D ambiguous. Germline CDR1 LNHNV, CDR2 YYDKDF (reference sequence). V lost 1 base to trimming and J lost 4 bases, with 5 bases between them. The CDR3 runs to 13 residues. CDR3 nucleotides: TGTGCCACCAGCAGAGTACGGTACAATGAGCAGTTCTTC. Its protein is CATSRVRYNEQFF.

This clone was observed a few times. The gene calls are TRBV5-6 and TRBJ2-7; a possible D gene is TRBD1 (5 bases). V was trimmed by 1 base and J by 6 bases, leaving 14 bases between them. The CDR3 length is 14 residues. Germline values: CDR1 SGHDT, CDR2 YYEEEE. The CDR3 protein is CASSLSAGLGEQYF. The DNA of the CDR3 is TGTGCCAGCAGCTTGTCGGCAGGGTTGGGCGAGCAGTACTTC.

The genes are TRBV6-1 and TRBJ1-1; D remains ambiguous. Germline loops: CDR1 MNHNS, CDR2 SASEGT. Trimming took 1 base from V and 1 from J, leaving 10 bases between them. This CDR3 region has 15 residues. The CDR3 is CASSEDGPGNTEAFF. DNA of the CDR3: TGTGCCAGCAGTGAAGATGGCCCGGGGAACACTGAAGCTTTCTTT.